This is a list of T cell receptor beta chains from one sample in a study of blood T cell repertoires in COVID-19. Measured with immunoSEQ multiplex PCR; TCRdb has only the in-frame clones, and not every one. Of some 250,000 clones listed, just under 85% are singletons. Sequenced input: PBMCs or T cells enriched from blood (not recorded which). The receptors come from a man between 35 and 55 years old who had recovered from COVID-19. Both conserved end residues are part of each CDR3. Fields, in order: CDR3 protein, CDR3 DNA, V gene, D gene, clone size, J gene. A D gene is named only where the DNA matches it firmly. The size of a clone is reported for some rows only, either as once, few or many, or as a class for expanded clones.

CASGPSWSTEAFF,TGTGCCAGCGGCCCATCCTGGAGCACTGAAGCTTTCTTT,TRBV7-9,.,.,TRBJ1-1
CATSTDRREAFF,TGTGCCACCAGCACAGACAGGCGTGAAGCTTTCTTT,TRBV15,.,.,TRBJ1-1
CASRTSGGLTYNEQFF,TGTGCCAGCAGAACTAGCGGGGGATTGACCTACAATGAGCAGTTCTTC,TRBV7-2,TRBD2,.,TRBJ2-1
CASSVTVNTEAFF,TGTGCCAGCAGCGTAACGGTAAACACTGAAGCTTTCTTT,TRBV9,.,.,TRBJ1-1
CASSYSRGNQPQHF,TGTGCCAGCAGTTACTCCCGGGGGAATCAGCCCCAGCATTTT,TRBV6-5,.,.,TRBJ1-5
CASSFMTGFGEKLFF,TGTGCCAGTAGTTTCATGACAGGGTTTGGTGAAAAACTGTTTTTT,TRBV19,TRBD1,.,TRBJ1-4
CASSSDNEQFF,TGCGCCAGCAGCTCTGACAATGAGCAGTTCTTC,TRBV5-1,.,few,TRBJ2-1
CASRPTYNEQFF,TGTGCCAGCAGACCTACCTACAATGAGCAGTTCTTC,TRBV7-9,.,once,TRBJ2-1
CASSEGVGYNYGYTF,TGTGCCAGCAGTGAAGGGGTGGGCTATAACTATGGCTACACCTTC,TRBV6-4,.,once,TRBJ1-2
CASSLTGVGEKLFF,TGTGCCAGCAGTCTTACAGGGGTGGGTGAAAAACTGTTTTTT,TRBV27,TRBD1,few,TRBJ1-4
CATSDPGQGSYEQYF,TGTGCCACCAGTGATCCGGGACAGGGATCCTACGAGCAGTACTTC,TRBV24-1,TRBD1,.,TRBJ2-7
CATSRVGELRQETQYF,TGTGCCACCAGCAGAGTTGGTGAGTTAAGACAAGAGACCCAGTACTTC,TRBV15,.,.,TRBJ2-5
CASSLGQGINTEAFF,TGCGCCAGCAGCCTCGGACAGGGAATTAACACTGAAGCTTTCTTT,TRBV5-1,TRBD1,.,TRBJ1-1
CASSRRQGAQDNEQYF,TGTGCCAGCAGTCGACGACAGGGGGCGCAGGACAACGAGCAGTACTTC,TRBV11-2,TRBD1,.,TRBJ2-7
CASSLALAGTYNEQFF,TGTGCCAGCAGCTTAGCGCTAGCGGGGACCTACAATGAGCAGTTCTTC,TRBV7-9,TRBD2,few,TRBJ2-1
CSVEDMDSKLYNEQFF,TGCAGCGTTGAAGATATGGACAGTAAACTATACAATGAGCAGTTCTTC,TRBV29-1,.,once,TRBJ2-1
CSVEYGISQETQYF,TGCAGCGTTGAATACGGTATTTCCCAAGAGACCCAGTACTTC,TRBV29-1,.,.,TRBJ2-5
CASSLWAGGSSGNTIYF,TGTGCCAGCAGTTTATGGGCAGGCGGGTCCTCTGGAAACACCATATATTTT,TRBV28,.,.,TRBJ1-3
CASSPGQVLDGYTF,TGTGCCAGCAGTCCCGGACAGGTGCTCGATGGCTACACCTTC,TRBV2,TRBD1,.,TRBJ1-2
CASRGQGGQPQHF,TGTGCCAGTAGAGGACAGGGAGGCCAGCCCCAGCATTTT,TRBV19,TRBD1,.,TRBJ1-5
CASSPSLAGVETQYF,TGTGCCAGCAGCCCGAGTCTAGCGGGGGTAGAGACCCAGTACTTC,TRBV6-5,TRBD2,.,TRBJ2-5
CASSVGQQNSPLHF,TGTGCCAGCAGCGTGGGACAGCAGAATTCACCCCTCCACTTT,TRBV9,TRBD1,.,TRBJ1-6
CASSAGQDTEAFF,TGTGCCAGCAGTGCCGGACAAGACACTGAAGCTTTCTTT,TRBV2,.,.,TRBJ1-1
CASSQVGQGSEKLFF,TGCGCCAGCAGCCAAGTGGGGCAGGGGTCTGAAAAACTGTTTTTT,TRBV4-3,.,.,TRBJ1-4
CASSLDRETEAFF,TGCGCCAGCAGCTTGGACAGGGAGACTGAAGCTTTCTTT,TRBV5-1,.,once,TRBJ1-1
CASSAGTGDSPLHF,TGTGCCAGCAGCGCCGGGACAGGGGACTCACCCCTCCACTTT,TRBV9,TRBD1,.,TRBJ1-6
CASSHGTGNQPQHF,TGTGCCAGCAGCCACGGGACAGGGAATCAGCCCCAGCATTTT,TRBV3-1/TRBV3-2,TRBD1,.,TRBJ1-5
CASSFETGGYEQYF,TGTGCCAGCAGCTTTGAGACAGGGGGCTATGAGCAGTACTTC,TRBV11-1,TRBD1,once,TRBJ2-7
CASSPTDLNTEAFF,TGTGCCAGCAGCCCGACAGATCTGAACACTGAAGCTTTCTTT,TRBV11-3,.,.,TRBJ1-1
CASSFTGRDEKLFF,TGTGCCAGCAGCTTTACAGGGAGGGATGAAAAACTGTTTTTT,TRBV5-4,.,.,TRBJ1-4
CAWRSPGGSDEQYF,TGTGCCTGGAGGTCCCCAGGGGGCTCGGACGAGCAGTACTTC,TRBV30,TRBD1,.,TRBJ2-7
CSASDPTARPAREAFF,TGCAGTGCTAGTGACCCGACGGCCAGGCCGGCCCGTGAAGCTTTCTTT,TRBV20-1,.,.,TRBJ1-1
CASSTNGGSYEQYF,TGTGCCAGCAGCACCAACGGGGGCTCCTACGAGCAGTACTTC,TRBV9,.,.,TRBJ2-7
CASSQARTGGTEAFF,TGTGCCAGCAGCCAAGCTCGGACAGGGGGCACTGAAGCTTTCTTT,TRBV3-1/TRBV3-2,TRBD1,.,TRBJ1-1
CASSTKRLYGYTF,TGTGCCAGTAGTACCAAAAGACTATATGGCTACACCTTC,TRBV19,.,.,TRBJ1-2
CASRFAGRHTEAFF,TGCGCCAGCAGATTTGCGGGGAGGCACACTGAAGCTTTCTTT,TRBV4-1,.,.,TRBJ1-1
CASSSRRGGTYGYTF,TGTGCCAGCAGCTCCCGCCGGGGGGGGACCTATGGCTACACCTTC,TRBV7-2,.,.,TRBJ1-2
CASSERDRLNYGYTF,TGTGCCAGCAGTGAACGGGACAGGCTTAACTATGGCTACACCTTC,TRBV27,TRBD1,.,TRBJ1-2
CASGLRVSYEQYF,TGTGCCAGCGGACTCCGGGTTTCCTACGAGCAGTACTTC,TRBV2,.,.,TRBJ2-7
CASGLKDRGKIF,TGTGCCAGCGGCCTTAAGGACAGGGGGAAGATCTTC,TRBV6-2/TRBV6-3,TRBD1,.,TRBJ2-1
CASSREARVDTQYF,TGTGCCAGCAGCAGGGAGGCCCGGGTGGATACGCAGTATTTT,TRBV5-5,.,.,TRBJ2-3
CASSYGLAGPYEQYF,TGTGCCAGCAGTTACGGACTAGCGGGACCCTACGAGCAGTACTTC,TRBV27,TRBD2,.,TRBJ2-7
CASSPRSDSPLHF,TGTGCCAGCTCACCACGGAGCGATTCACCCCTCCACTTT,TRBV18,.,.,TRBJ1-6
CASSGPGRSNQPQHF,TGTGCCAGTAGTGGGCCCGGGAGGAGCAATCAGCCCCAGCATTTT,TRBV19,.,.,TRBJ1-5
CASSLGQSQPQHF,TGTGCCAGCAGCTTGGGACAGAGTCAGCCCCAGCATTTT,TRBV7-6,TRBD1,.,TRBJ1-5
CSVEGSGAGRWNTEAFF,TGCAGCGTTGAAGGATCAGGGGCGGGTCGATGGAACACTGAAGCTTTCTTT,TRBV29-1,.,.,TRBJ1-1
CASSSYPDREFTEAFF,TGCGCCAGCAGCTCCTACCCGGACAGGGAGTTCACTGAAGCTTTCTTT,TRBV5-1,TRBD1,few,TRBJ1-1
CASSLRNSPLHF,TGTGCCAGCAGCCTACGTAATTCACCCCTCCACTTT,TRBV7-3,.,once,TRBJ1-6
CASSVEDSYGYTF,TGTGCCAGCAGTGTGGAAGACAGCTATGGCTACACCTTC,TRBV2,.,.,TRBJ1-2
CASSPASGRPQETQYF,TGTGCCAGCTCACCAGCTAGCGGGAGACCCCAAGAGACCCAGTACTTC,TRBV18,TRBD2,many,TRBJ2-5
CASSRESSYNSPLHF,TGTGCCAGCAGTAGGGAGAGCTCCTATAATTCACCCCTCCACTTT,TRBV2,.,.,TRBJ1-6
CASSPDRGQDQPQHF,TGCGCCAGCAGCCCGGACAGGGGGCAGGATCAGCCCCAGCATTTT,TRBV5-1,TRBD1,.,TRBJ1-5
CASSSGHPSYNEQFF,TGTGCCAGCAGTTCTGGGCACCCCTCCTACAATGAGCAGTTCTTC,TRBV27,.,.,TRBJ2-1